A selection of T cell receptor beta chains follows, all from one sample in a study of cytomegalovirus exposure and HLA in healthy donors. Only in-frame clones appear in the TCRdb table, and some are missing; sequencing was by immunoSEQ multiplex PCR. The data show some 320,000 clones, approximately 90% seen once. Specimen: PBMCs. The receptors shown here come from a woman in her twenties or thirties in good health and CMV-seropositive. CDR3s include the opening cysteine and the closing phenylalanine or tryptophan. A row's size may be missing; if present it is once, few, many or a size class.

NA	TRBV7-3	CASSSGTSDANEQFF
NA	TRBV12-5	CASGDSNSGANVLTF
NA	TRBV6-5	CASSYDVNSYEQYF
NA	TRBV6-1	CASNDRGPNEKLFF
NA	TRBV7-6	CASSLGAGGQPQHF
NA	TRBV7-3	CASTPTGSNYGYTF
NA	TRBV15	CATSRVPGQGNYGYTF
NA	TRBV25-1	CASSEWSPWGYEQYF
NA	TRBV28	CASRELATTDTQYF
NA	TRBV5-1	CASRQTGLAQETQYF
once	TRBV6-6	CASRRQASSGNTIYF
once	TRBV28	CASERVNTGELFF
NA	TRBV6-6	CASSYPTRGEQYF
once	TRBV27	CASAPLLSYPNEKLFF
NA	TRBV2	CASSEWSGRGEKLFF
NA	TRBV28	CASSSGSSYEQYF
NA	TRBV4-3	CASSRTTGVVSPLHF
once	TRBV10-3	CAIREGVEGGLYGYTF
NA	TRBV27	CASSLDTPGLAGEQFF
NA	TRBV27	CASSYPDRAEAFF
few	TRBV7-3	CASSIPGRFSGANVLTF
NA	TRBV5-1	CASSFRDSNYGYTF
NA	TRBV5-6	CASSYPSGSGRETQYF
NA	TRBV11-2	CASSPLASTDTQYF
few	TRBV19	CASSNWDRVSGYTF
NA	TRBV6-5	CASSVDRTYEQYF
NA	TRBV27	CASSPQGVSGGYTF
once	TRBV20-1	CSGSGANVLTF
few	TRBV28	CASSLLQLPQHF
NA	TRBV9	CASSVADTKNIQYF
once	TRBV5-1	CASSLDPGYEQYF
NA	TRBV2	CASSEAWEDRRQPQHF
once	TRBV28	CASSRRAYTEAFF
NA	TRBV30	CAWRRESNIGNTIYF
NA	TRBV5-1	CASSLSQGNGELFF
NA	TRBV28	CASITLESNQPQHF
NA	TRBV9	CASSVGGTGSYEQYF
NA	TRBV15	CATSGKRGSTDTQYF
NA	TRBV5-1	CASSLGQEGVNEQFF
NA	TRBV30	CAWDTGTSPLHF
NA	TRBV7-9	CASSATEAFF
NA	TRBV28	CASSLWGTQETQYF
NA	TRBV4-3	CASSQMRTSGRETQYF
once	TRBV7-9	CASSFGGSTSNSGNTIYF
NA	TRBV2	CASSEALRRDRGNTEAFF
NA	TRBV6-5	CATGTALSGNTIYF
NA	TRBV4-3	CASSQDRGWRQPQHF
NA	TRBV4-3	CASSRGDSPSYEQYF
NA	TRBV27	CASSEGLAALSTDTQYF
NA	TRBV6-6	CASRDSVYEQYF